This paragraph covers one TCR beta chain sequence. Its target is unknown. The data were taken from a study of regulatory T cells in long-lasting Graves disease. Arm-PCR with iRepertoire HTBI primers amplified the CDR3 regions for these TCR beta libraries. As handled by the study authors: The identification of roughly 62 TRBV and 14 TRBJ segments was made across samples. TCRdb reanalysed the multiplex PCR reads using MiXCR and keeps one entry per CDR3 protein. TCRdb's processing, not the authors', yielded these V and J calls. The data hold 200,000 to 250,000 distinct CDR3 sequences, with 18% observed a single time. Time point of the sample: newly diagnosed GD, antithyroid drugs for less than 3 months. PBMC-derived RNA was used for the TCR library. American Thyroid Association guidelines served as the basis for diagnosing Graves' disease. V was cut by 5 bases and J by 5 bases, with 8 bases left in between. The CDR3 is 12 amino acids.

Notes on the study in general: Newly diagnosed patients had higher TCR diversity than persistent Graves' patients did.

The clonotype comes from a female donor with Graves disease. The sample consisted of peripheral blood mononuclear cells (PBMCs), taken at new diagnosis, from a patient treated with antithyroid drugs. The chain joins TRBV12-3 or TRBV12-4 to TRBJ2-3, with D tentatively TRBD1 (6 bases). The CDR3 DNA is TGTGCCAGCAGTGCAGGGGAAGATACGCAGTATTTT. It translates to CASSAGEDTQYF.